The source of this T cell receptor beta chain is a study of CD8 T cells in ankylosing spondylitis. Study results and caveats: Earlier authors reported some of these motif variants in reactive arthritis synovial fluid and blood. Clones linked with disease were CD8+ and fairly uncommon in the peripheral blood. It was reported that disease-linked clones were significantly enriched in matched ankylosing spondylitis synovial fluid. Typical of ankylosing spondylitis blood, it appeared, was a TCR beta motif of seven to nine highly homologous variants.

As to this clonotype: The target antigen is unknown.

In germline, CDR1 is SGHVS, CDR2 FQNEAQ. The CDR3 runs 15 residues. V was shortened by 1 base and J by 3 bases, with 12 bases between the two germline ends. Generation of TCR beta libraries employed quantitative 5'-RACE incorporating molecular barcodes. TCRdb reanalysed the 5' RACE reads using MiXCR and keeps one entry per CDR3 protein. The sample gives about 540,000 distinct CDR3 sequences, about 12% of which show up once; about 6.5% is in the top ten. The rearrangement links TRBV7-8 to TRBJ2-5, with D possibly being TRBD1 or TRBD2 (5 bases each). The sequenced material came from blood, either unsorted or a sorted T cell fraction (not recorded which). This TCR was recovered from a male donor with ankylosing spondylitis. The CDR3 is CASSLVGQGEETQYF. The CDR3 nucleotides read TGTGCCAGCAGCTTAGTGGGGCAGGGAGAAGAGACCCAGTACTTC.